This T cell receptor (beta chain) came from a study of Graves' ophthalmopathy and Graves' hyperthyroidism. The study, taken as a whole, reports: Most thyroid-expanded clonotypes exceeding 0.001 frequency were also found in blood.

Investigators amplified TCR beta CDR3 regions from RNA transcripts. HTBI primers were employed in first-round RT-PCR, then a second-round multiplex PCR followed. MiXCR, run by TCRdb on the multiplex PCR reads, gives a single entry per CDR3 protein. This sample has some 360,000 distinct CDR3 sequences, with about 17% found just once. V lost 0 bases, J lost 0 bases, and 11 bases lay in between. CDR1 is SQVTM and CDR2 is ANQGSEA in the germline V gene. The CDR3 sequence is 15 residues long. In this sample, this clonotype turned up many times. No antigen is known for it. Certain patients, namely those with other autoimmune diseases, uncontrolled infections, pregnancy or lactation, were excluded.

The clonotype originates from an adult woman with stable Graves' hyperthyroidism. The specimen was peripheral blood. The chain joins TRBV29-1 to TRBJ1-1, with D unresolved. The CDR3 sequence is CSVEDLGQMNTEAFF. DNA for the CDR3: TGCAGCGTTGAAGATCTTGGGCAGATGAACACTGAAGCTTTCTTT.